The rows below give T cell receptor beta chains drawn from one sample of a study of radiotherapy plus CTLA-4 blockade in lung cancer. TCRdb keeps only in-frame clones here, not all; method: immunoSEQ multiplex PCR. The sample gives 30,000 to 40,000 clones, roughly 70% of which show up once; under 4.5% is in the top ten. Sequences were derived from peripheral blood, sampled from a patient treated with radiotherapy plus ipilimumab. The source of these receptors is a human donor with non-small cell lung cancer who had stable disease on radiotherapy plus ipilimumab. Both conserved end residues are part of each CDR3. Each record gives: CDR3 length, D gene, V gene, J gene, clone size, CDR3 protein, CDR3 DNA. A D gene is named only where the DNA matches it firmly. The size entry is marked missing in some rows and otherwise reads once, few, many or a size class.

len: 12; d_gene: NA; v_gene: TRBV7-2; j_gene: TRBJ2-7; abundance: NA; CDR3aa: CASSLVVFEQYF; CDR3nt: TGTGCCAGCAGCTTAGTTGTGTTCGAGCAGTACTTC
len: 16; d_gene: NA; v_gene: TRBV9; j_gene: TRBJ1-6; abundance: NA; CDR3aa: CASSVGTGPDNSPLHF; CDR3nt: TGTGCCAGCAGCGTAGGTACAGGGCCCGATAATTCACCCCTCCACTTT
len: 14; d_gene: NA; v_gene: TRBV5-1; j_gene: TRBJ2-7; abundance: NA; CDR3aa: CASSRGRGEYEQYF; CDR3nt: TGCGCCAGCAGCCGGGGGAGGGGGGAGTACGAGCAGTACTTC
len: 17; d_gene: TRBD2; v_gene: TRBV5-4; j_gene: TRBJ2-5; abundance: once; CDR3aa: CASSSGSGRAFQETQYF; CDR3nt: TGTGCCAGCAGCTCCGGTAGCGGGAGAGCTTTCCAAGAGACCCAGTACTTC
len: 15; d_gene: TRBD2; v_gene: TRBV4-3; j_gene: TRBJ2-7; abundance: NA; CDR3aa: CASSHGTSGRREQYF; CDR3nt: TGCGCCAGCAGCCACGGGACTAGCGGGAGGCGCGAGCAGTACTTC
len: 17; d_gene: NA; v_gene: TRBV18; j_gene: TRBJ2-3; abundance: NA; CDR3aa: CASSPPQLSRGTDTQYF; CDR3nt: TGTGCCAGCTCACCACCCCAATTATCGCGGGGCACAGATACGCAGTATTTT
len: 14; d_gene: NA; v_gene: TRBV11-3; j_gene: TRBJ1-1; abundance: NA; CDR3aa: CASSVNAGLAEAFF; CDR3nt: TGTGCCAGCAGCGTGAATGCGGGTCTCGCTGAAGCTTTCTTT
len: 16; d_gene: TRBD1; v_gene: TRBV15; j_gene: TRBJ2-3; abundance: NA; CDR3aa: CATSTFTGTGTDTQYF; CDR3nt: TGTGCCACCAGCACCTTCACCGGGACAGGCACAGATACGCAGTATTTT
len: 14; d_gene: NA; v_gene: TRBV6-1; j_gene: TRBJ2-7; abundance: NA; CDR3aa: CASSEGLGGGEQYF; CDR3nt: TGTGCCAGCAGTGAAGGTTTAGGGGGGGGCGAGCAGTACTTC
len: 16; d_gene: TRBD1; v_gene: TRBV19; j_gene: TRBJ1-4; abundance: medium-sized; CDR3aa: CASSIASGTGGGKLFF; CDR3nt: TGTGCCAGTAGTATAGCCTCCGGGACAGGGGGCGGAAAACTGTTTTTT
len: 14; d_gene: NA; v_gene: TRBV28; j_gene: TRBJ1-1; abundance: NA; CDR3aa: CASSLSTALTEAFF; CDR3nt: TGTGCCAGCAGTTTATCGACAGCCCTCACTGAAGCTTTCTTT
len: 11; d_gene: TRBD1; v_gene: TRBV29-1; j_gene: TRBJ1-1; abundance: NA; CDR3aa: CSVRQGNEAFF; CDR3nt: TGCAGCGTCCGACAGGGCAATGAAGCTTTCTTT
len: 13; d_gene: TRBD1; v_gene: TRBV6-5; j_gene: TRBJ2-7; abundance: NA; CDR3aa: CASRGDRGREQYF; CDR3nt: TGTGCCAGCAGGGGGGACAGGGGGCGCGAGCAGTACTTC
len: 14; d_gene: TRBD1; v_gene: TRBV9; j_gene: TRBJ1-3; abundance: NA; CDR3aa: CASRAGTGGNTIYF; CDR3nt: TGTGCCAGCAGAGCCGGGACAGGGGGAAACACCATATATTTT
len: 16; d_gene: TRBD2; v_gene: TRBV11-3; j_gene: TRBJ2-3; abundance: NA; CDR3aa: CASSLWAGATADTQYF; CDR3nt: TGTGCCAGCAGCTTATGGGCGGGAGCGACGGCGGATACGCAGTATTTT
len: 12; d_gene: TRBD2; v_gene: TRBV30; j_gene: TRBJ2-3; abundance: few; CDR3aa: CAWSVRGTSQYF; CDR3nt: TGTGCCTGGAGTGTACGGGGGACTAGCCAGTATTTT
len: 14; d_gene: NA; v_gene: TRBV2; j_gene: TRBJ2-5; abundance: NA; CDR3aa: CASKVSAVQETQYF; CDR3nt: TGTGCCAGCAAGGTGTCGGCAGTACAAGAGACCCAGTACTTC
len: 16; d_gene: TRBD1; v_gene: TRBV5-4; j_gene: TRBJ1-2; abundance: NA; CDR3aa: CASSRAGTGGAYGYTF; CDR3nt: TGTGCCAGCAGCCGCGCCGGGACAGGGGGCGCGTATGGCTACACCTTC
len: 14; d_gene: NA; v_gene: TRBV19; j_gene: TRBJ2-1; abundance: few; CDR3aa: CASSIGSSLVEQFF; CDR3nt: TGTGCCAGTAGTATAGGGAGCTCTCTCGTTGAGCAGTTCTTC
len: 15; d_gene: TRBD2; v_gene: TRBV5-1; j_gene: TRBJ2-7; abundance: few; CDR3aa: CASSSNIAGYYEQYF; CDR3nt: TGCGCCAGCAGCTCGAATATAGCGGGCTACTACGAGCAGTACTTC
len: 14; d_gene: NA; v_gene: TRBV19; j_gene: TRBJ1-2; abundance: few; CDR3aa: CASGQGQTNYGYTF; CDR3nt: TGTGCCAGTGGCCAGGGGCAGACTAACTATGGCTACACCTTC
len: 14; d_gene: NA; v_gene: TRBV27; j_gene: TRBJ1-2; abundance: NA; CDR3aa: CASSLKVGGLAYTF; CDR3nt: TGTGCCAGCAGTTTAAAGGTGGGAGGGCTTGCCTACACCTTC
len: 15; d_gene: NA; v_gene: TRBV5-6; j_gene: TRBJ2-1; abundance: NA; CDR3aa: CASSVRRKGRFEQFF; CDR3nt: TGTGCCAGCAGCGTCAGGAGGAAGGGGCGGTTTGAGCAGTTCTTC
len: 14; d_gene: NA; v_gene: TRBV27; j_gene: TRBJ2-3; abundance: NA; CDR3aa: CASSTSRGADTQYF; CDR3nt: TGTGCCAGCTCCACCAGCAGGGGGGCAGATACGCAGTATTTT
len: 12; d_gene: NA; v_gene: TRBV6-1; j_gene: TRBJ1-3; abundance: NA; CDR3aa: CASGVSGNTIYF; CDR3nt: TGTGCCAGCGGAGTCTCTGGAAACACCATATATTTT
len: 17; d_gene: TRBD2; v_gene: TRBV7-2; j_gene: TRBJ2-2; abundance: NA; CDR3aa: CASSPMTSGSRTGKLFF; CDR3nt: TGTGCCAGCAGCCCGATGACTAGCGGGAGTCGGACCGGGAAGCTGTTTTTT
len: 15; d_gene: NA; v_gene: TRBV21-1; j_gene: TRBJ2-1; abundance: NA; CDR3aa: CASSPWGLARDEQFF; CDR3nt: TGTGCCAGCAGCCCCTGGGGCCTCGCGAGGGATGAGCAGTTCTTC
len: 13; d_gene: NA; v_gene: TRBV13; j_gene: TRBJ2-1; abundance: NA; CDR3aa: CASSLLGSGEQFF; CDR3nt: TGTGCCAGCAGCTTACTGGGGTCGGGTGAGCAGTTCTTC
len: 13; d_gene: TRBD2; v_gene: TRBV29-1; j_gene: TRBJ2-5; abundance: NA; CDR3aa: CSARGSAGETQYF; CDR3nt: TGCAGCGCCCGCGGGAGCGCTGGGGAGACCCAGTACTTC
len: 16; d_gene: TRBD1; v_gene: TRBV7-9; j_gene: TRBJ2-1; abundance: NA; CDR3aa: CASSRDSLEVHGEQFF; CDR3nt: TGTGCCAGCAGCCGGGACAGTCTAGAGGTACACGGTGAGCAGTTCTTC
len: 17; d_gene: NA; v_gene: TRBV2; j_gene: TRBJ1-2; abundance: NA; CDR3aa: CASSVEGAGLGWDGYTF; CDR3nt: TGTGCCAGCTCGGTCGAGGGCGCCGGGCTGGGTTGGGATGGCTACACCTTC
len: 11; d_gene: NA; v_gene: TRBV7-9; j_gene: TRBJ1-2; abundance: few; CDR3aa: CASSSNYGYTF; CDR3nt: TGTGCCAGCAGCTCAAACTATGGCTACACCTTC
len: 14; d_gene: NA; v_gene: TRBV7-7; j_gene: TRBJ2-5; abundance: NA; CDR3aa: CASSFRKGQETQYF; CDR3nt: TGTGCTAGCAGCTTCCGAAAAGGCCAAGAGACCCAGTACTTC
len: 17; d_gene: TRBD2; v_gene: TRBV27; j_gene: TRBJ2-3; abundance: few; CDR3aa: CASSPIEGLAATDTQYF; CDR3nt: TGTGCCAGCAGTCCCATTGAAGGACTAGCGGCCACAGATACGCAGTATTTT
len: 12; d_gene: NA; v_gene: TRBV19; j_gene: TRBJ1-2; abundance: few; CDR3aa: CASKGFDYGYTF; CDR3nt: TGTGCCAGTAAAGGGTTTGACTATGGCTACACCTTC
len: 16; d_gene: NA; v_gene: TRBV5-6; j_gene: TRBJ1-1; abundance: NA; CDR3aa: CASSFDVGVMNTEAFF; CDR3nt: TGTGCCAGCAGCTTCGACGTGGGGGTCATGAACACTGAAGCTTTCTTT
len: 11; d_gene: NA; v_gene: TRBV7-9; j_gene: TRBJ2-5; abundance: NA; CDR3aa: CASSQGETQYF; CDR3nt: TGTGCCAGCAGCCAAGGGGAGACCCAGTACTTC
len: 13; d_gene: NA; v_gene: TRBV13; j_gene: TRBJ1-5; abundance: NA; CDR3aa: CASSLAGNQPQHF; CDR3nt: TGTGCCAGCAGCTTAGCTGGCAATCAGCCCCAGCATTTT
len: 16; d_gene: TRBD2; v_gene: TRBV5-4; j_gene: TRBJ2-3; abundance: few; CDR3aa: CASSLGLAGVTDTQYF; CDR3nt: TGTGCCAGCAGCTTAGGACTAGCGGGAGTAACAGATACGCAGTATTTT
len: 15; d_gene: NA; v_gene: TRBV7-2; j_gene: TRBJ2-1; abundance: NA; CDR3aa: CASSLAFDSYNEQFF; CDR3nt: TGTGCCAGCAGCTTAGCGTTCGACTCCTACAATGAGCAGTTCTTC
len: 16; d_gene: NA; v_gene: TRBV11-3; j_gene: TRBJ2-5; abundance: NA; CDR3aa: CASSLGGSGIQETQYF; CDR3nt: TGTGCCAGCAGCTTAGGCGGTAGCGGAATCCAAGAGACCCAGTACTTC
len: 13; d_gene: NA; v_gene: TRBV7-9; j_gene: TRBJ2-5; abundance: NA; CDR3aa: CASSRGVGETQYF; CDR3nt: TGTGCCAGCAGCCGAGGGGTCGGGGAGACCCAGTACTTC
len: 13; d_gene: NA; v_gene: TRBV7-3; j_gene: TRBJ2-7; abundance: once; CDR3aa: CASSLFPGYEQYF; CDR3nt: TGTGCCAGCAGCTTATTCCCGGGCTACGAGCAGTACTTC
len: 14; d_gene: TRBD1; v_gene: TRBV5-1; j_gene: TRBJ2-7; abundance: NA; CDR3aa: CASRGTGGLYEQYF; CDR3nt: TGCGCCAGCAGGGGGACAGGGGGCCTCTACGAGCAGTACTTC
len: 13; d_gene: NA; v_gene: TRBV6-4; j_gene: TRBJ1-3; abundance: few; CDR3aa: CASSTDDGNTIYF; CDR3nt: TGTGCCAGCAGCACGGACGACGGAAACACCATATATTTT
len: 17; d_gene: TRBD2; v_gene: TRBV18; j_gene: TRBJ2-7; abundance: once; CDR3aa: CASSARASGDRSSEQYF; CDR3nt: TGTGCCAGCTCAGCCCGGGCTAGCGGGGACAGATCGAGCGAGCAGTACTTC
len: 14; d_gene: NA; v_gene: TRBV6-5; j_gene: TRBJ1-2; abundance: NA; CDR3aa: CASRSGTLFSGYTF; CDR3nt: TGTGCCAGCAGATCCGGGACACTGTTTTCTGGCTACACCTTC
len: 14; d_gene: NA; v_gene: TRBV5-1; j_gene: TRBJ2-1; abundance: few; CDR3aa: CASSAGETYNEQFF; CDR3nt: TGCGCCAGCAGCGCAGGGGAAACCTACAATGAGCAGTTCTTC
len: 16; d_gene: TRBD2; v_gene: TRBV6-5; j_gene: TRBJ2-1; abundance: NA; CDR3aa: CASSYDPGTSVNEQFF; CDR3nt: TGTGCCAGCAGTTACGATCCGGGGACTAGCGTCAATGAGCAGTTCTTC
len: 15; d_gene: NA; v_gene: TRBV5-1; j_gene: TRBJ1-2; abundance: NA; CDR3aa: CASSLSGDLAYGYTF; CDR3nt: TGCGCCAGCAGCTTGAGTGGGGACTTAGCTTATGGCTACACCTTC
len: 18; d_gene: TRBD1; v_gene: TRBV5-1; j_gene: TRBJ2-4; abundance: NA; CDR3aa: CASSLQGSLGTGGNIQYF; CDR3nt: TGCGCCAGCAGCTTGCAAGGCTCCCTCGGGACAGGGGGGAACATTCAGTACTTC
len: 11; d_gene: NA; v_gene: TRBV7-9; j_gene: TRBJ2-1; abundance: NA; CDR3aa: CASSRYNEQFF; CDR3nt: TGTGCCAGCAGCCGCTACAATGAGCAGTTCTTC
len: 20; d_gene: TRBD1; v_gene: TRBV15; j_gene: TRBJ2-1; abundance: few; CDR3aa: CATSRRGRVPPPRSYNEQFF; CDR3nt: TGTGCCACCAGCCGCAGGGGGCGGGTACCCCCGCCAAGGTCCTACAATGAGCAGTTCTTC
len: 14; d_gene: NA; v_gene: TRBV11-3; j_gene: TRBJ2-5; abundance: NA; CDR3aa: CASSLPRPGSEQYF; CDR3nt: TGTGCCAGCAGCTTACCCCGGCCAGGGAGTGAGCAGTACTTC
len: 15; d_gene: NA; v_gene: TRBV19; j_gene: TRBJ1-5; abundance: NA; CDR3aa: CASSIATEGNQPQHF; CDR3nt: TGTGCCAGTAGTATAGCTACGGAGGGCAATCAGCCCCAGCATTTT
len: 13; d_gene: TRBD2; v_gene: TRBV19; j_gene: TRBJ2-1; abundance: NA; CDR3aa: CATRENGYNEQFF; CDR3nt: TGTGCGACGCGGGAGAACGGGTACAATGAGCAGTTCTTC